These 21 T cell receptor beta chains originate from one sample sequenced in a study of T-cell reconstitution after alpha-beta-depleted transplantation in children. Unique molecular identifiers were used in preparing the TCRbeta library. TCRdb itself ran the PCR reads through MiXCR, one entry per CDR3 protein. The sample contains under 450,000 distinct CDR3 sequences, roughly 15% of which appear only once. The sequencing here drew on PBMCs, taken from the stem cell graft. Receptor source: a human donor who donated a stem cell graft to a child with Fanconi anemia.

This chain uses TRBV6-5 with TRBJ2-2; D not certain. Looked up from germline, CDR1 is MNHEY and CDR2 is SVGAGI. This CDR3 region has 14 residues. Trimming shortened V by 0 bases and J by 7 bases, and 9 bases separated the two germline ends. The chain's CDR3 is CASSYSFVDGELFF. The CDR3 bases are TGTGCCAGCAGTTACTCGTTCGTGGACGGGGAGCTGTTTTTT.

This clonotype was recorded a few times. This chain links TRBV11-2 with TRBJ2-3; 8 positions match TRBD1. The CDR3 has 15 amino acids. With 2 bases clipped from V and 6 bases from J, the junction kept 7 bases outside the gene matches. The V gene's germline CDR1 is SGHAT and CDR2 FQNNGV. CDR3 bases: TGTGCCAGCAGCTTAATCAGGGGGCTAGAGGATACGCAGTATTTT. Protein sequence: CASSLIRGLEDTQYF.

The chain employs TRBV7-2 and TRBJ2-1, with 9 bases aligning to TRBD2. The V gene end was trimmed by 0 bases and the J gene end by 4 bases; junction bases not matched to a gene: 7. The germline V gene has CDR1 SGHTA and CDR2 FQGNSA. The CDR3 runs to 17 residues. The CDR3 DNA follows: TGTGCCAGCAGCTTAGCTAGACGTACTAGCGGGTACAATGAGCAGTTCTTC. It yields the protein CASSLARRTSGYNEQFF.

This clonotype was observed many times. The chain couples TRBV11-2 to TRBJ2-3, with D possibly TRBD1 on 5 matching bases. CDR3 length equals 14 residues. Deletions cut 9 bases from V and 3 bases from J, with 16 bases between. From germline, CDR1 is SGHAT and CDR2 FQNNGV. The CDR3, as DNA: TGTGCCAGTGGCCAGACAGCACCTACAGATACGCAGTATTTT. It codes for CASGQTAPTDTQYF. Drawing the rest from reference TRBV11-2 and TRBJ2-3, the complete variable domain is EAGVAQSPRYKIIEKRQSVAFWCNPISGHATLYWYQQILGQGPKLLIQFQNNGVVDDSQLPKDRFSAERLKGVDSTLKIQPAKLEDSAVYLCASGQTAPTDTQYFGPGTRLTVL.

CDR3 in amino acids: CASSQDYQSRGHPETQYF. CDR3 nucleotide sequence: TGCGCCAGCAGCCAAGATTACCAGTCCAGGGGACACCCCGAGACCCAGTACTTC. The chain carries TRBV4-3 and TRBJ2-5, with a possible D match to TRBD1 (6 bases). The germline V gene encodes CDR1 LGHNA and CDR2 YSLEER. The CDR3 has 18 residues. Trimming pared 0 bases from V and 5 bases from J, leaving 22 bases between.

This clonotype was seen at least ten times. The chain is built from TRBV5-1 and TRBJ1-5, with D maybe TRBD1 (5 bases). Germline values: CDR1 SGHRS, CDR2 YFSETQ. This CDR3 is built from 13 residues. Trimming took off 3 bases at V and 2 bases at J, with 6 bases between the two ends. CDR3 sequence: CASSSTGNQPQHF. Written as DNA, the CDR3 is TGCGCCAGCAGCTCGACAGGCAATCAGCCCCAGCATTTT.

This rearrangement joins TRBV9 to TRBJ1-3, with unresolved D. Germline CDR1 is SGDLS and CDR2 is YYNGEE. This CDR3 spans 17 amino acids. The V end lost 2 bases, the J end lost 0 bases, and 15 bases lay between the germline ends. CDR3 bases: TGTGCCAGCAGCGTGTCCACACGCGGACCCTCTGGAAACACCATATATTTT. Translated, it gives CASSVSTRGPSGNTIYF. The full variable domain, completed using reference TRBV9 and TRBJ1-3, is DSGVTQTPKHLITATGQRVTLRCSPRSGDLSVYWYQQSLDQGLQFLIQYYNGEERAKGNILERFSAQQFPDLHSELNLSSLELGDSALYFCASSVSTRGPSGNTIYFGEGSWLTVV.

This clonotype was seen repeatedly, ten times or more. The chain recombines TRBV18 with TRBJ1-1; D not certain. CDR3 length: 13 amino acids. V lost 0 bases to trimming and J lost 5 bases, with 7 bases between them. CDR1 is KGHSH, CDR2 LQKENI, per germline. The CDR3 DNA sequence: TGTGCCAGCTCACCACCGAGGAGGACTGAAGCTTTCTTT. It encodes CASSPPRRTEAFF.

In its sample, this clonotype was seen a few times. The genes are TRBV2 and TRBJ1-5; D is undetermined. The V end lost 4 bases, the J end lost 4 bases, and 11 bases lay between the germline ends. CDR3 length equals 14 residues. The germline V gene has CDR1 SNHLY and CDR2 FYNNEI. The CDR3 DNA is TGTGCCAGCAGTGGTCGTGTGGCGAATCAGCCCCAGCATTTT. Amino acid sequence: CASSGRVANQPQHF.

This clonotype has a handful of counts. CDR3 in DNA: TGTGCCAGCAGCATAATGTCAAAAGTGGGCACAGATACGCAGTATTTT. Its translation is CASSIMSKVGTDTQYF. This chain links TRBV27 with TRBJ2-3; D not certain. Germline loops: CDR1 MNHEY, CDR2 SMNVEV (reference sequence). The CDR3 totals 16 residues. Trimming cost V 6 bases and J 1 base, with 17 bases left between them.

This clonotype was counted only a few times. The genes are TRBV7-2 and TRBJ2-5; D gene unclear. Germline V CDR1 and CDR2: SGHTA, FQGNSA. This CDR3 contains 14 residues. The V end lost 7 bases, the J end lost 2 bases, and 14 bases lay between the germline ends. The CDR3 loop reads CASNPEFTQETQYF. In nucleotides, the CDR3 is TGTGCCAGCAATCCAGAATTTACGCAAGAGACCCAGTACTTC. The variable domain in full, completed from reference TRBV7-2 and TRBJ2-5, reads GAGVSQSPSNKVTEKGKDVELRCDPISGHTALYWYRQSLGQGLEFLIYFQGNSAPDKSGLPSDRFSAERTGGSVSTLTIQRTQQEDSAVYLCASNPEFTQETQYFGPGTRLLVL.

This chain joins TRBV20-1 and TRBJ2-2; 9 bases agree with TRBD1. Per the germline V gene, CDR1 is DFQATT and CDR2 is SNEGSKA (reference sequence). V lost 1 base and J lost 4; bases outside the gene matches: 4. The CDR3 length is 15 residues. Here the CDR3 DNA reads TGCAGTGCTAGAGGCCGGACAGGGGCCACCGGGGAGCTGTTTTTT. It codes for CSARGRTGATGELFF.

The sample holds a few counts of this clonotype. Written as DNA, the CDR3 is TGTGCCAGCAGCTTTCGGAGGGGCGAGCAGTACTTC. Its protein is CASSFRRGEQYF. V and J are TRBV3-1 and TRBJ2-7; D possibly corresponds to TRBD2 (6 bases). Germline-derived CDR1 and CDR2 are LGHDT and YNNKEL (reference sequence). The CDR3 covers 12 residues. V shed 5 bases and J shed 6 bases, with 11 bases lying between them.

This clonotype was seen more than once but under ten times. This chain joins TRBV29-1 and TRBJ1-5; D is unclear. The V end lost 5 bases, the J end lost 3 bases, and 14 bases lay between the germline ends. Germline loops: CDR1 SQVTM, CDR2 ANQGSEA. The CDR3 has 14 residues. For the CDR3, the DNA is TGCAGCGTTAGACTACCCGGGGTCAATCAGCCCCAGCATTTT. It is translated as CSVRLPGVNQPQHF.

The chain couples TRBV3-1 to TRBJ1-2, with a possible D match to TRBD1 (6 bases). V was shortened by 4 bases and J by 0 bases, with 12 bases between the two germline ends. CDR1 is LGHDT and CDR2 is YNNKEL in the germline V gene (reference sequence). CDR3 length: 15 residues. The CDR3 DNA follows: TGTGCCAGCAGCCCCCGAGGGGACACTAACTATGGCTACACCTTC. Its translation: CASSPRGDTNYGYTF.

This clonotype was seen a handful of times. This sequence joins TRBV12-3 or TRBV12-4 and TRBJ1-1; D remains unclear. The length of the CDR3 is 13 residues. V gave up 6 bases and J gave up 1 base, with 9 bases separating them. The CDR3 here is CASRPTANTEAFF. CDR3 bases: TGTGCCAGCAGGCCTACGGCGAACACTGAAGCTTTCTTT.

This clonotype showed up just a few times. The chain links TRBV3-1 to TRBJ1-1; a possible D gene is TRBD1 (5 bases). Germline V CDR1 and CDR2: LGHDT, YNNKEL (reference sequence). The CDR3 extends over 15 amino acids. Trimming took off 1 base at V and 3 bases at J, with 12 bases between the two ends. CDR3 residues: CASSQGGEAHTEAFF. In nucleotides, the CDR3 is TGTGCCAGCAGCCAAGGGGGGGAGGCTCACACTGAAGCTTTCTTT.

The chain links TRBV7-2 to TRBJ2-4; D is uncertain. Germline lookup yields CDR1 SGHTA and CDR2 FQGNSA. The germline V and J ends were trimmed by 2 bases and 6 bases, with 11 bases remaining between them. The CDR3 covers 14 residues. The CDR3 sequence: CASSLHAGGNIQYF. CDR3 DNA sequence: TGTGCCAGCAGCTTACATGCAGGCGGAAACATTCAGTACTTC.

This clonotype was observed at least ten times. The chain carries TRBV12-3 or TRBV12-4 and TRBJ1-1; possibly TRBD1 for D (5 bases). The CDR3 sequence is 15 residues long. Trimming pared 6 bases from V and 0 bases from J, leaving 14 bases between. As DNA, the CDR3 is TGTGCCAGCAGAAGTCGAGGGGCAGTGAACACTGAAGCTTTCTTT. It is translated as CASRSRGAVNTEAFF.

The rearrangement uses TRBV13 and TRBJ2-3; D may correspond to TRBD1 or TRBD2 (8 bases each). This CDR3 is 16 amino acids long. Germline loops: CDR1 PRHDT, CDR2 FYEKMQ (reference sequence). Between the trimmed V and J ends, which lost 5 bases and 2 bases, there was a span of 17 bases. In nucleotides, the CDR3 is TGTGCCAGCAGCATAGCGGGGACAGGTAACACAGATACGCAGTATTTT. This gives the protein CASSIAGTGNTDTQYF.

This clonotype was seen ten or more times. The chain links TRBV7-2 to TRBJ2-2; either TRBD1 or TRBD2 may fit D (5 bases each). V lost 5 bases to trimming and J lost 1 base, with 14 bases between them. CDR1 and CDR2 (germline): SGHTA, FQGNSA. The CDR3 extends over 16 amino acids. DNA for the CDR3: TGTGCCAGCAGCCCCGGGACGTACTGGAACACCGGGGAGCTGTTTTTT. Translation gives CASSPGTYWNTGELFF.